One and the same sample provided the 3 T cell receptor beta chains below, sequenced in a study of T cell changes during pregnancy in multiple sclerosis. Sequenced by immunoSEQ multiplex PCR; TCRdb stores in-frame clones only, minus some. The sample lists 75,000 to 95,000 clones; around 90% were seen once. Here the sequenced sample was peripheral blood, taken before pregnancy. The receptors were gathered from a female donor with multiple sclerosis, enrolled in a pregnancy study.

The chain has TRBV5-1 and TRBJ1-2; TRBD1 matches 9 bases. This CDR3 has 15 amino acids. V dropped 3 bases and J dropped 6; count of bases not matched to a gene: 9. Germline CDR1 SGHRS, CDR2 YFSETQ. CDR3 in amino acids: CASSYTPGQGNGYTF. CDR3 coding DNA: TGCGCCAGCAGCTATACTCCGGGACAGGGTAATGGCTACACCTTC.

The chain links TRBV28 to TRBJ1-1, with D possibly being TRBD1 (6 bases). Germline V gives CDR1 MDHEN, CDR2 SYDVKM. Trimming cost V 5 bases and J 1 base, with 8 bases left between them. The CDR3 length is 13 residues. CDR3 region: CASSPQGNTEAFF. Written as DNA, the CDR3 is TGTGCCAGCAGTCCACAGGGGAACACTGAAGCTTTCTTT.

V is TRBV4-2 and J is TRBJ2-7; tentative D call: TRBD1 (5 bases). Looked up from germline, CDR1 is LGHNA and CDR2 is YNFKEQ. CDR3 length: 12 amino acids. The V end lost 1 base, the J end lost 6 bases, and 7 bases lay between the germline ends. CDR3 DNA: TGTGCCAGCAGCCAAGGGGGCTCCGAGCAGTACTTC. Amino acid sequence: CASSQGGSEQYF.